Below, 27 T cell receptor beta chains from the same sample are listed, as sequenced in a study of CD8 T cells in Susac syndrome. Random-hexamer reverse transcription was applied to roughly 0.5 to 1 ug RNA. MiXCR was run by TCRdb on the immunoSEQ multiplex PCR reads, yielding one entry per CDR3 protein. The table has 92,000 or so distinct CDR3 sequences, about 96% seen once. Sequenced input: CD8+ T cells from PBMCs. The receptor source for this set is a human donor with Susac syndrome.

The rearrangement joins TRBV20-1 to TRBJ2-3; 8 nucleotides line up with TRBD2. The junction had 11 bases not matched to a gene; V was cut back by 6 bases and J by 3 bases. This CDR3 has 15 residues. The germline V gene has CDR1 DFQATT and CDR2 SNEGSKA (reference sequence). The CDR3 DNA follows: TGCAGTGCGACCCCCGGGAGGGCCGTGACAGATACGCAGTATTTT. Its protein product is CSATPGRAVTDTQYF.

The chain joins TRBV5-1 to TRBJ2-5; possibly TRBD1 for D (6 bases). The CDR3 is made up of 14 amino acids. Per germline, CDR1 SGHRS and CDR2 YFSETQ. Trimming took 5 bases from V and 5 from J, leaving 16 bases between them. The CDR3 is CASRTPGETETQYF. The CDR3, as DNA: TGCGCCAGCAGAACGCCAGGGGAGACGGAGACCCAGTACTTC.

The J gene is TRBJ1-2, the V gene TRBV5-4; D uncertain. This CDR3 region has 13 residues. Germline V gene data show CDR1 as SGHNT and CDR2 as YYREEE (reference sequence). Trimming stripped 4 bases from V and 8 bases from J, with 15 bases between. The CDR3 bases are TGTGCCAGCAGCACAGAGACCGGGTTCGGCTACACCTTC. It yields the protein CASSTETGFGYTF.

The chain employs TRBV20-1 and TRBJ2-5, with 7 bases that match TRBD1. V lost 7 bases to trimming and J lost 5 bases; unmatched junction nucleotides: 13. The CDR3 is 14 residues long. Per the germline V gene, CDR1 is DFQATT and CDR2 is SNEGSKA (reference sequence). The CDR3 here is CSVLGGRERETQYF. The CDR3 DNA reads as TGCAGTGTACTAGGGGGCAGGGAAAGGGAGACCCAGTACTTC.

The CDR3 DNA follows: TGCAGTGCTAAAAATCTCAGGGACTTATATCAGCCCCAGCATTTT. Its translation is CSAKNLRDLYQPQHF. This chain uses TRBV20-1 with TRBJ1-5, with a tentative D call TRBD1 (5 bases). This CDR3 spans 15 amino acids. V shed 4 bases and J shed 5 bases, with 18 bases lying between them. Germline values: CDR1 DFQATT, CDR2 SNEGSKA (reference sequence).

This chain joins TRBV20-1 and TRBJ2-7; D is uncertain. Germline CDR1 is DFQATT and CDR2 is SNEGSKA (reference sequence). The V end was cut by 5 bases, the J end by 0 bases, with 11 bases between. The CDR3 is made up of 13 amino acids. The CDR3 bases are TGCAGTGCTTCCGCTGGGGACTCCTACGAGCAGTACTTC. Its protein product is CSASAGDSYEQYF.

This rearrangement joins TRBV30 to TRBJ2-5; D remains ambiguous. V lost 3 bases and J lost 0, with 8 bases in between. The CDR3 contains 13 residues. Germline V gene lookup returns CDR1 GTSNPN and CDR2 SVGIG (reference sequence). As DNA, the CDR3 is TGTGCCTGGAGGGGTCTAAACCAAGAGACCCAGTACTTC. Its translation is CAWRGLNQETQYF.

CDR3: CASSPSQRRDEQYF. The CDR3 coding sequence is TGTGCCAGCAGCCCTTCTCAACGTAGGGACGAGCAGTACTTC. The chain links TRBV7-9 to TRBJ2-7; D is uncertain. The CDR3 is made up of 14 amino acids. Trimming removed 5 bases from V and 5 bases from J, with 16 bases in between. From germline, CDR1 is SEHNR and CDR2 FQNEAQ (reference sequence).

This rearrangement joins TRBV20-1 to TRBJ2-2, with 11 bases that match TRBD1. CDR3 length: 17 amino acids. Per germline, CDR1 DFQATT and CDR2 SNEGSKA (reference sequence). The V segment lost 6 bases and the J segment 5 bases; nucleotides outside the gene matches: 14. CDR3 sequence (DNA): TGCAGTGCCACGGACAGGGGGCATTTAATCGGGACCGGGGAGCTGTTTTTT. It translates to CSATDRGHLIGTGELFF.

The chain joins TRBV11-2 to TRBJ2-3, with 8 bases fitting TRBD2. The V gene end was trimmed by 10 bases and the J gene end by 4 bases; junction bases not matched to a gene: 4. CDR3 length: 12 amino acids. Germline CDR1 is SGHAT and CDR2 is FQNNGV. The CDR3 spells CATGLGADTQYF. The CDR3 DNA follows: TGTGCCACGGGACTAGGGGCAGATACGCAGTATTTT.

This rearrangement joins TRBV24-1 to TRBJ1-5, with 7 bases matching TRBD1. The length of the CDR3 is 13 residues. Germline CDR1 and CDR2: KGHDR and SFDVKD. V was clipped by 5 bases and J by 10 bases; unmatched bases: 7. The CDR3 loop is CATSGTGPRPQHF. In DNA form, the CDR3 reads TGTGCCACCAGTGGGACAGGCCCCCGTCCCCAGCATTTT.

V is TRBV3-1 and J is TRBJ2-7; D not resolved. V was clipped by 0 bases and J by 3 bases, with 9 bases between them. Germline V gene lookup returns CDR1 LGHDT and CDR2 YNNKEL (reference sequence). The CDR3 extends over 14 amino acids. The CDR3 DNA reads TGTGCCAGCAGCCAAGACACAGCCCTCTACGAGCAGTACTTC. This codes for CASSQDTALYEQYF.

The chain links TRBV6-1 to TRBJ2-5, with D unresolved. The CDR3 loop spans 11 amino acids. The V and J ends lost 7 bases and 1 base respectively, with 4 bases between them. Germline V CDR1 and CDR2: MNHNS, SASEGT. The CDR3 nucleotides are TGTGCCAGCACGGGCCAAGAGACCCAGTACTTC. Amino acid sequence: CASTGQETQYF.

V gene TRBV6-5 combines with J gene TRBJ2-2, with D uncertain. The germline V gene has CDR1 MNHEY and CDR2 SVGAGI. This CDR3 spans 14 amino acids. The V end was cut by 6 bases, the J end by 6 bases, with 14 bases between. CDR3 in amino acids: CASSPLTDSGELFF. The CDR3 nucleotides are TGTGCCAGCAGCCCCTTGACTGATTCCGGGGAGCTGTTTTTT.

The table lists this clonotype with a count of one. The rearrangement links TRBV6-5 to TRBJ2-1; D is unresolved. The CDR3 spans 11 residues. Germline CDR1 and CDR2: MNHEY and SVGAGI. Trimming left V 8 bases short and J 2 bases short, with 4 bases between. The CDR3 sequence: CASRTYNEQFF. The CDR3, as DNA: TGTGCCAGCCGAACCTACAATGAGCAGTTCTTC.

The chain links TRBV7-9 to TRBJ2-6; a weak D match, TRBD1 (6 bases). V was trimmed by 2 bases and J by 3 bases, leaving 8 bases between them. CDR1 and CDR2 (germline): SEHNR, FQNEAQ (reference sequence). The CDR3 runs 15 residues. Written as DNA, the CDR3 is TGTGCCAGCAGCTTAACAGGGAATGGGGCCAACGTCCTGACTTTC. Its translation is CASSLTGNGANVLTF. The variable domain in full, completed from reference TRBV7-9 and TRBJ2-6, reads DTGVSQNPRHKITKRGQNVTFRCDPISEHNRLYWYRQTLGQGPEFLTYFQNEAQLEKSRLLSDRFSAERPKGSFSTLEIQRTEQGDSAMYLCASSLTGNGANVLTFGAGSRLTVL.

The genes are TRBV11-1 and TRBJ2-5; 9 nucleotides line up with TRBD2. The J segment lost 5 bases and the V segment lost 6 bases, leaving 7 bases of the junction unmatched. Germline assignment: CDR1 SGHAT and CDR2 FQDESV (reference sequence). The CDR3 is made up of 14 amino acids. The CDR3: CASRSGTSRETQYF. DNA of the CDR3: TGTGCCAGCAGGTCCGGGACTAGCAGGGAGACCCAGTACTTC.

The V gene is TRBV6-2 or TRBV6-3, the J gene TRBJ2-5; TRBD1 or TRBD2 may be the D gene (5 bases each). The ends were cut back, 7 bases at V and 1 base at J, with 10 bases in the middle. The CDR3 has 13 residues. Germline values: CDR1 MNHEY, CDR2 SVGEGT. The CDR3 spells CASTGTAQETQYF. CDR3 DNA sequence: TGTGCCAGCACTGGGACGGCCCAAGAGACCCAGTACTTC.

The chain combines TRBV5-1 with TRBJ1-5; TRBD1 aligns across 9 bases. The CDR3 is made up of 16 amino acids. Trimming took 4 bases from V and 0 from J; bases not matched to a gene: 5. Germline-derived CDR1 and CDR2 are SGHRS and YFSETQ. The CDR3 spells CASSPTGGNSNQPQHF. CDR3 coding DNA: TGCGCCAGCAGCCCGACAGGGGGGAATAGCAATCAGCCCCAGCATTTT.

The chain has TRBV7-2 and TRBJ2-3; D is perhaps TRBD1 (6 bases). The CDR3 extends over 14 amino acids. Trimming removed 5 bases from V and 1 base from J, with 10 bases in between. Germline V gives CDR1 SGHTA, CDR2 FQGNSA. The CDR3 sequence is CASSARTGTDTQYF. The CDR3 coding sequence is TGTGCCAGCAGCGCCCGGACAGGCACAGATACGCAGTATTTT.

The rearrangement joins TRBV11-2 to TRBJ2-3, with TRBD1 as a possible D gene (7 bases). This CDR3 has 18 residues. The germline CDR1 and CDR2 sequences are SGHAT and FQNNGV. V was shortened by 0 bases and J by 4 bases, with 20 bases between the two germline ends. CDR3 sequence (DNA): TGTGCCAGCAGCTTAGATTTCACAGGGGCGGGAACGGCAGATACGCAGTATTTT. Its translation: CASSLDFTGAGTADTQYF.

DNA of the CDR3: TGTGCCAGCAGAGTTGGCACTGAAGCTTTCTTT. As protein: CASRVGTEAFF. The rearrangement links TRBV9 to TRBJ1-1; D not certain. Per germline, CDR1 SGDLS and CDR2 YYNGEE. Trimming left V 5 bases short and J 4 bases short, with 6 bases between. The CDR3 has 11 residues.

The CDR3 protein is CAWRDRSYEQYF. The CDR3 coding sequence is TGTGCCTGGAGGGACAGGTCCTACGAGCAGTACTTC. This chain connects TRBV30 to TRBJ2-7; 7 bases map to TRBD1. J was trimmed by 1 base and V by 3 bases; bases with no gene match: 0. Per germline, CDR1 GTSNPN and CDR2 SVGIG (reference sequence). The CDR3 spans 12 residues.

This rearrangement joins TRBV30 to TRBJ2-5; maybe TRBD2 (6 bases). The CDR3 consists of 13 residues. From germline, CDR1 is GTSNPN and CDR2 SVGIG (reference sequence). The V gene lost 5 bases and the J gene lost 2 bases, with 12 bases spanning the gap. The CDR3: CAWAGSRQETQYF. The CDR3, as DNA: TGTGCCTGGGCGGGGTCCAGGCAAGAGACCCAGTACTTC.

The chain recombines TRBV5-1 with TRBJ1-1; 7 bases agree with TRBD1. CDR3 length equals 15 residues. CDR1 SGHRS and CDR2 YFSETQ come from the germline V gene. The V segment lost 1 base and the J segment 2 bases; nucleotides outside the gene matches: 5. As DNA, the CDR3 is TGCGCCAGCAGCTTGACGGGGACAGTCAACACTGAAGCTTTCTTT. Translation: CASSLTGTVNTEAFF.

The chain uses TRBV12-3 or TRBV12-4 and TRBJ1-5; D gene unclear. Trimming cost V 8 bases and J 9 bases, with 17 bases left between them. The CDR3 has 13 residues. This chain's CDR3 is CASGISGNWPQHF. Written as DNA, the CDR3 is TGTGCCAGCGGAATAAGCGGGAATTGGCCCCAGCATTTT.

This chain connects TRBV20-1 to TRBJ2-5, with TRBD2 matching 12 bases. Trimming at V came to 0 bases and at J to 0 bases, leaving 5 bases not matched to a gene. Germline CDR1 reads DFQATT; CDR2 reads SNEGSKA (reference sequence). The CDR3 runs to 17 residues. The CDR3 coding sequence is TGCAGTGCTAGAGATCAACTAGCGGGGGGCAACCAAGAGACCCAGTACTTC. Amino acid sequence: CSARDQLAGGNQETQYF.